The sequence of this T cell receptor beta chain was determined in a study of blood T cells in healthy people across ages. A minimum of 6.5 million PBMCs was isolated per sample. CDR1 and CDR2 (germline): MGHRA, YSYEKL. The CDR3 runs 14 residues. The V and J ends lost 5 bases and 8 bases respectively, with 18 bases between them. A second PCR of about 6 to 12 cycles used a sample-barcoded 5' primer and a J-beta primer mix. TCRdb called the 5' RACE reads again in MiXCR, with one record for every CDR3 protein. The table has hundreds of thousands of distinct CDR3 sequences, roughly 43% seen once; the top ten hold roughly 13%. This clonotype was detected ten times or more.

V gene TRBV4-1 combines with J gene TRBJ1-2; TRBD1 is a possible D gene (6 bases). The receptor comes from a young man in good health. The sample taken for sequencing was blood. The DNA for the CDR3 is TGCGCCAGCAGCTCCCCGGGTGGGGGGCGAGGCTACACCTTC. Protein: CASSSPGGGRGYTF.